Presented here are 32 T cell receptor beta chains from one specimen sequenced in a study of cytomegalovirus exposure and HLA in healthy donors. The PCR ran on 60 Vbeta and 13 Jbeta primers. The table came from immunoSEQ multiplex PCR; TCRdb's copy has only in-frame clones and leaves some out. The profile shows some 99,000 clones, roughly 69% of them singletons. The material sequenced was PBMCs. The receptors here all came from a woman in her 70s in good health and CMV-seropositive.

The chain recombines TRBV5-1 with TRBJ1-4; D is ambiguous. This CDR3 spans 14 amino acids. V lost 4 bases, J lost 3 bases, and 10 bases lay in between. CDR1 and CDR2 (germline): SGHRS, YFSETQ. CDR3 DNA: TGCGCCAGCAGCCTTAGATCGGCTAATGAAAAACTGTTTTTT. It codes for CASSLRSANEKLFF.

The chain combines TRBV5-1 with TRBJ2-7, with 9 nucleotides matching TRBD1. The junction had 5 bases not matched to a gene; V was cut back by 0 bases and J by 4 bases. Germline CDR1 SGHRS, CDR2 YFSETQ. The CDR3 spans 15 residues. CDR3 DNA: TGCGCCAGCAGCTTGGCCGGACAGGGGATTTACGAGCAGTACTTC. It specifies CASSLAGQGIYEQYF.

The gene calls are TRBV29-1 and TRBJ2-7, with D possibly being TRBD1 (6 bases). Germline loops: CDR1 SQVTM, CDR2 ANQGSEA. V lost 4 bases and J 0 bases, leaving 16 bases between the germline ends. The CDR3 is 15 residues long. The CDR3 here is CSVAGQRLTSYEQYF. The CDR3 nucleotides are TGCAGCGTTGCGGGACAACGGCTAACCTCCTACGAGCAGTACTTC.

This clone was observed a handful of times. The J gene is TRBJ1-3, the V gene TRBV18; D remains ambiguous. Per germline, CDR1 KGHSH and CDR2 LQKENI. V was cut by 5 bases and J by 0 bases, with 14 bases left in between. CDR3 size: 16 residues. In DNA, the CDR3 is TGTGCCAGCTCAGCGGAACACCTACTCTCTGGAAACACCATATATTTT. Translation: CASSAEHLLSGNTIYF.

This clone was detected only a few times. The CDR3 reads CAISPKDEQYF. The CDR3, as DNA: TGTGCCATTAGCCCTAAGGACGAGCAGTACTTC. V and J are TRBV10-3 and TRBJ2-7; no reliable D call. Germline V CDR1 and CDR2: ENHRY, SYGVKD. The V end was cut by 9 bases, the J end by 5 bases, with 11 bases between. CDR3 length: 11 amino acids.

This rearrangement joins TRBV7-2 to TRBJ1-2; 7 nucleotides agree with TRBD1. Germline V gene sequence: CDR1 SGHTA, CDR2 FQGNSA. Losses at the gene ends were 4 bases for V and 4 bases for J; bases not matched to a gene: 15. The CDR3 totals 17 residues. The CDR3 bases are TGTGCCAGCAGCTCCTCCACTACGACAGGGCGGACCTATGGCTACACCTTC. Translated, it gives CASSSSTTTGRTYGYTF.

This rearrangement joins TRBV6-1 to TRBJ2-2; 9 bases are shared with TRBD1. Germline V gene data show CDR1 as MNHNS and CDR2 as SASEGT. The CDR3 runs to 14 residues. Trimming cost V 7 bases and J 5 bases; bases outside gene matches: 5. For the CDR3, the DNA is TGTGCCAGCACGGGACAGGGAGGGACCGGGGAGCTGTTTTTT. It is translated as CASTGQGGTGELFF.

The chain joins TRBV7-2 to TRBJ2-1; the D gene is possibly TRBD2 (5 bases). The CDR3 sequence is 15 residues long. Looked up from germline, CDR1 is SGHTA and CDR2 is FQGNSA. Trimming took off 4 bases at V and 2 bases at J, with 12 bases between the two ends. CDR3 sequence reads: CASSSGFAPYNEQFF. The CDR3 coding sequence is TGTGCCAGCAGCTCGGGATTCGCCCCCTACAATGAGCAGTTCTTC.

The chain is built from TRBV7-2 and TRBJ2-5, with a weak D call TRBD1 (5 bases). Germline V lookup: CDR1 SGHTA, CDR2 FQGNSA. The CDR3 sequence is 14 residues long. V dropped 6 bases and J dropped 6 bases, with 17 bases sitting between them. Here the CDR3 reads CASRQHTGPQTQYF. Here the CDR3 DNA reads TGTGCCAGCAGACAACACACAGGTCCCCAGACCCAGTACTTC.

This clone was counted between two and nine times. The rearrangement links TRBV6-5 to TRBJ1-4; no definite D call. V dropped 11 bases and J dropped 0 bases, with 10 bases sitting between them. CDR1 and CDR2 from the germline V gene are MNHEY and SVGAGI. The CDR3 extends over 13 amino acids. The CDR3 coding sequence is TGTGCCGGAGAGGAAGCAACTAATGAAAAACTGTTTTTT. Translation gives CAGEEATNEKLFF.

V usage is TRBV30 and J usage is TRBJ1-1; 9 nucleotides line up with TRBD1. The CDR3 is made up of 12 amino acids. Germline CDR1 reads GTSNPN; CDR2 reads SVGIG (reference sequence). Written as DNA, the CDR3 is TGTGCTTCCCGGGACAGGGTAAGGGAAGCTTTCTTT. Its translation is CASRDRVREAFF.

The CDR3 loop reads CASSAGTGVYDEQFF. The DNA for the CDR3 is TGTGCCAGCAGTGCCGGGACAGGGGTATACGATGAGCAGTTCTTC. The chain couples TRBV6-4 to TRBJ2-1; 10 bases agree with TRBD1. The CDR3 runs to 15 residues. Germline loops: CDR1 MRHNA, CDR2 SNTAGT. With 4 bases clipped from V and 8 bases from J, the junction kept 8 bases outside the gene matches.

V is TRBV7-9 and J is TRBJ2-5; TRBD1 matches at 8 bases. The CDR3 is 15 amino acids. Losses at the gene ends were 2 bases for V and 5 bases for J; bases not matched to a gene: 7. CDR1 is SEHNR and CDR2 is FQNEAQ in the germline V gene (reference sequence). The chain's CDR3 is CASSLLAGGSETQYF. DNA of the CDR3: TGTGCCAGCAGCTTATTAGCAGGGGGCAGCGAGACCCAGTACTTC.

The chain is built from TRBV6-1 and TRBJ1-2, with unresolved D. From germline, CDR1 is MNHNS and CDR2 SASEGT. The V end was cut by 3 bases, the J end by 4 bases, with 3 bases between. CDR3 length: 11 amino acids. This chain's CDR3 is CASSDSYGYTF. The CDR3 coding sequence is TGTGCCAGCAGTGACAGCTATGGCTACACCTTC.

This clone has just a few counts. The chain employs TRBV6-1 and TRBJ2-7, with 10 bases fitting TRBD1. The length of the CDR3 is 14 residues. Germline V CDR1 and CDR2: MNHNS, SASEGT. J gave up 1 base and V 5 bases, and 2 bases lay outside the gene matches. The CDR3: CASSPDRGSYEQYF. CDR3 nucleotides: TGTGCCAGCAGTCCGGACAGGGGGTCCTACGAGCAGTACTTC.

The chain is built from TRBV10-3 and TRBJ1-5; possibly TRBD1 for D (5 bases). Trimming stripped 2 bases from V and 4 bases from J, with 6 bases between. The V gene's germline CDR1 is ENHRY and CDR2 SYGVKD. The CDR3 is 13 residues long. CDR3 sequence reads: CAISEGGNQPQHF. The DNA of the CDR3 is TGTGCCATCAGTGAGGGGGGGAATCAGCCCCAGCATTTT.

The chain links TRBV28 to TRBJ2-7; the match to TRBD2 covers 9 bases. The CDR3 length is 15 residues. The germline gives CDR1 MDHEN, CDR2 SYDVKM. The V gene end was trimmed by 4 bases and the J gene end by 2 bases; junction bases not matched to a gene: 6. The CDR3 DNA reads as TGTGCCAGCAGTTCATCTAGCGGGGCCGCCTACGAGCAGTACTTC. As protein: CASSSSSGAAYEQYF.

This clone was recorded a few times. The chain carries TRBV4-2 and TRBJ2-2; the match to TRBD1 covers 10 bases. In germline, CDR1 is LGHNA, CDR2 YNFKEQ. The CDR3 runs 17 residues. Trimming at V came to 1 base and at J to 3 bases, leaving 5 bases not matched to a gene. CDR3 nucleotide sequence: TGTGCCAGCAGCCAAGCGGAAGGACAGGGGGACACCGGGGAGCTGTTTTTT. This gives the protein CASSQAEGQGDTGELFF.

There are a few counts of this clone. The J gene is TRBJ1-3, the V gene TRBV30; D gene uncertain. CDR1 is GTSNPN, CDR2 SVGIG, per germline (reference sequence). With 0 bases removed from V and 0 bases from J, the gap between germline ends came to 6 bases. The CDR3 contains 14 residues. This CDR3 is CAWSVSYSGNTIYF. The DNA for the CDR3 is TGTGCCTGGAGTGTATCCTACTCTGGAAACACCATATATTTT.

The J gene is TRBJ2-5, the V gene TRBV6-6, with D maybe TRBD1 (6 bases). The length of the CDR3 is 15 residues. Germline CDR1 MNHNY, CDR2 SVGAGI (reference sequence). Trimming removed 10 bases from V and 2 bases from J, with 20 bases in between. CDR3 sequence: CATGADRLQQETQYF. In nucleotides, the CDR3 is TGTGCCACAGGAGCCGACAGGTTGCAACAAGAGACCCAGTACTTC.

The CDR3 loop reads CASSLYTPQNTEAFF. CDR3 DNA sequence: TGTGCCAGCAGTCTTTACACACCGCAGAACACTGAAGCTTTCTTT. V and J are TRBV6-1 and TRBJ1-1; D not resolved. Trimming stripped 5 bases from V and 1 base from J, with 14 bases between. Per germline, CDR1 MNHNS and CDR2 SASEGT. The CDR3 contains 15 residues.

The CDR3 region is CASGLAATYEQYF. CDR3 nucleotide sequence: TGTGCTAGTGGTTTGGCCGCGACCTACGAGCAGTACTTC. V is TRBV12-5 and J is TRBJ2-7; D is unresolved. The CDR3 extends over 13 amino acids. Trimming removed 1 base at V and 2 bases at J, with 6 bases between. Germline loops: CDR1 LGHNT, CDR2 FRNRAP.

The CDR3 loop is CARSPGTGGYEQYF. CDR3 in DNA: TGTGCTCGGAGCCCCGGGACAGGGGGCTACGAGCAGTACTTC. V and J are TRBV30 and TRBJ2-7; 11 bases align to TRBD1. CDR1 GTSNPN and CDR2 SVGIG come from the germline V gene (reference sequence). The CDR3 has 14 residues.

The V call is TRBV27, the J call TRBJ2-6; D remains unclear. The CDR3 is 14 amino acids. CDR1 is MNHEY and CDR2 is SMNVEV in the germline V gene (reference sequence). V lost 7 bases and J 2 bases, leaving 9 bases between the germline ends. CDR3 bases: TGTGCCAGCATCGAACAAACTGGGGCCAACGTCCTGACTTTC. Its protein product is CASIEQTGANVLTF.

This clone has more than one count but fewer than ten. This sequence joins TRBV5-1 and TRBJ2-5; 8 bases are a match to TRBD1. Germline trimming cut 4 bases from V and 5 bases from J; bases unmatched to any gene: 16. CDR1 SGHRS and CDR2 YFSETQ come from the germline V gene. The CDR3 spans 17 residues. The CDR3 sequence is CASSPNGATGAGETQYF. The CDR3 region has the DNA TGCGCCAGCAGCCCGAACGGGGCGACAGGGGCGGGGGAGACCCAGTACTTC.

J is TRBJ2-7 and V is TRBV2, with a possible D match to TRBD2 (5 bases). CDR1 and CDR2 from the germline V gene are SNHLY and FYNNEI. With 6 bases removed from V and 4 bases from J, the gap between germline ends came to 16 bases. The CDR3 is 14 residues long. This CDR3 reads CASRPGWPRYEQYF. CDR3 nucleotide sequence: TGTGCCAGCAGGCCGGGATGGCCTCGATACGAGCAGTACTTC.

The chain is built from TRBV30 and TRBJ1-1; D may be TRBD1 (5 bases). Trimming shortened V by 5 bases and J by 5 bases, and 15 bases separated the two germline ends. The CDR3 is 13 residues long. Per the germline V gene, CDR1 is GTSNPN and CDR2 is SVGIG (reference sequence). The CDR3 sequence is CAWGMWGGTEAFF. In nucleotides, the CDR3 is TGTGCCTGGGGGATGTGGGGGGGAACTGAAGCTTTCTTT.

This clone was observed a few times. The gene calls are TRBV6-6 and TRBJ2-1; 8 positions match TRBD1. Germline V gene lookup returns CDR1 MNHNY and CDR2 SVGAGI (reference sequence). With 4 bases clipped from V and 7 bases from J, the junction kept 12 bases outside the gene matches. The CDR3 length is 16 residues. CDR3 region: CASSLTERTGWNEQFF. The CDR3 DNA is TGTGCCAGCAGTTTGACCGAACGGACAGGGTGGAATGAGCAGTTCTTC.

This clone was detected only a few times. This chain joins TRBV19 and TRBJ1-2; no definite D call. Germline V gene lookup returns CDR1 LNHDA and CDR2 SQIVND (reference sequence). Deletions cut 1 base from V and 3 bases from J, with 9 bases between. The CDR3 extends over 14 amino acids. The CDR3 loop reads CASSIGASDYGYTF. The DNA of the CDR3 is TGTGCCAGTAGTATAGGGGCATCTGACTATGGCTACACCTTC.

In its sample, this clone was seen a few times. V is TRBV9 and J is TRBJ2-3, with 12 bases aligning to TRBD2. Germline V gene lookup returns CDR1 SGDLS and CDR2 YYNGEE. The CDR3 consists of 19 residues. Trimming took 3 bases from V and 0 from J; bases not matched to a gene: 11. The CDR3: CASSGLAGGQRLSTDTQYF. The DNA for the CDR3 is TGTGCCAGCAGCGGGCTAGCGGGGGGGCAGCGGTTGAGCACAGATACGCAGTATTTT.

The CDR3 DNA is TGTGCCAGCAGCGTAGAGGTGGGGGGTTCCTACAATGAGCAGTTCTTC. Amino acid sequence: CASSVEVGGSYNEQFF. The chain couples TRBV9 to TRBJ2-1; perhaps TRBD2 as D (6 bases). Germline V gives CDR1 SGDLS, CDR2 YYNGEE. Trimming left V 0 bases short and J 1 base short, with 11 bases between. CDR3 length equals 16 residues. The full variable domain, in which reference TRBV9 and TRBJ2-1 provide the parts outside the CDR3, is DSGVTQTPKHLITATGQRVTLRCSPRSGDLSVYWYQQSLDQGLQFLIQYYNGEERAKGNILERFSAQQFPDLHSELNLSSLELGDSALYFCASSVEVGGSYNEQFFGPGTRLTVL.

For this clone: The same CDR3 arises from other DNA sequences in this sample as well. The V gene is TRBV6-5, the J gene TRBJ2-7; no reliable D call. With 3 bases removed from V and 2 bases from J, the gap between germline ends came to 11 bases. Germline V CDR1 and CDR2: MNHEY, SVGAGI. The CDR3 loop spans 14 amino acids. The chain's CDR3 is CASSYPGPPYEQYF. The CDR3 nucleotides are TGTGCCAGCAGTTATCCAGGTCCGCCCTACGAGCAGTACTTC.